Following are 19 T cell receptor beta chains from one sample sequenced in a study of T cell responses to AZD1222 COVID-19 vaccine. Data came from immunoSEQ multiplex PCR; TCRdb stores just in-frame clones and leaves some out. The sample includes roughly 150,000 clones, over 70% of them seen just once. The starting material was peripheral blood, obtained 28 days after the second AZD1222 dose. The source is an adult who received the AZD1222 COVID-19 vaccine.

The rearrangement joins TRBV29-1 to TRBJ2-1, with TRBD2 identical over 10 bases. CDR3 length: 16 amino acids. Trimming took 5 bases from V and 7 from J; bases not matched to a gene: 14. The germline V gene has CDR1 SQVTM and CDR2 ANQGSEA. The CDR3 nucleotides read TGCAGCGTTTCGGGGCTAGCGGGAGATAGTGTGAATGAGCAGTTCTTC. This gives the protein CSVSGLAGDSVNEQFF.

CDR3 sequence (DNA): TGTGCCAGCAGTAATGACAGGGTAACTGGAAACACCATATATTTT. It translates to CASSNDRVTGNTIYF. The chain combines TRBV6-5 with TRBJ1-3; 7 bases are a match to TRBD1. The CDR3 totals 15 residues. The V gene's germline CDR1 is MNHEY and CDR2 SVGAGI. The V segment lost 5 bases and the J segment 2 bases; nucleotides outside the gene matches: 6.

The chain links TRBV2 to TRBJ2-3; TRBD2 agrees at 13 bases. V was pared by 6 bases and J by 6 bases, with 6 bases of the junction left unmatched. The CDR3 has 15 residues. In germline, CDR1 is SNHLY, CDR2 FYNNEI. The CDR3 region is CASRGLAGSGDTQYF. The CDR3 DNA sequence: TGTGCCAGCAGGGGACTAGCGGGATCTGGGGATACGCAGTATTTT. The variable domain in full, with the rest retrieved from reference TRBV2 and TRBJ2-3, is EPEVTQTPSHQVTQMGQEVILRCVPISNHLYFYWYRQILGQKVEFLVSFYNNEISEKSEIFDDQFSVERPDGSNFTLKIRSTKLEDSAMYFCASRGLAGSGDTQYFGPGTRLTVL.

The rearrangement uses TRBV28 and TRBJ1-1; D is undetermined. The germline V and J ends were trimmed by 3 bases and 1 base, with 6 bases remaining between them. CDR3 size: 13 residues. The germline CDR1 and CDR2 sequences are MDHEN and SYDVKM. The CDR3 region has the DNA TGTGCCAGCAGTTTTCCGGGGAACACTGAAGCTTTCTTT. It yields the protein CASSFPGNTEAFF.

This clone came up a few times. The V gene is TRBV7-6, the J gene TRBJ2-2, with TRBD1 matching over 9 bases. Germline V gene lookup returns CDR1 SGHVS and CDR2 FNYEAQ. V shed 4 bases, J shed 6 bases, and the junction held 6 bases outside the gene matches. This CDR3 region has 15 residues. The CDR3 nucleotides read TGTGCCAGCAGCTCCGGGACAGGGATAGCCGGGGAGCTGTTTTTT. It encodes CASSSGTGIAGELFF.

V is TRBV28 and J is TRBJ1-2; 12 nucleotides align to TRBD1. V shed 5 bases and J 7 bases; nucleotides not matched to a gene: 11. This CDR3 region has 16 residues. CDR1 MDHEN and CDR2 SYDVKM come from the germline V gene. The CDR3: CASSTGTGGLSAGYTF. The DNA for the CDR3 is TGTGCCAGCAGTACCGGGACAGGGGGCTTGTCGGCTGGCTACACCTTC.

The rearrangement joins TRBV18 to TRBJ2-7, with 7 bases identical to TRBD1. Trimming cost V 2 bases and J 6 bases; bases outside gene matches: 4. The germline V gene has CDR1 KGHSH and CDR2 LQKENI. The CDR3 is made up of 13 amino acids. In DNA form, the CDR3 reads TGTGCCAGCTCACCAAGACAGGGTGGCGAGCAGTACTTC. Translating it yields CASSPRQGGEQYF.

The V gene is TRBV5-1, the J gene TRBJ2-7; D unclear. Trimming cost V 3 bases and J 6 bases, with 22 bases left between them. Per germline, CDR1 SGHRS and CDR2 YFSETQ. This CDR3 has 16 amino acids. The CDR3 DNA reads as TGCGCCAGCAGCTCCGGACGAAAAGAATTAAGGACCGAGCAGTACTTC. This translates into CASSSGRKELRTEQYF.

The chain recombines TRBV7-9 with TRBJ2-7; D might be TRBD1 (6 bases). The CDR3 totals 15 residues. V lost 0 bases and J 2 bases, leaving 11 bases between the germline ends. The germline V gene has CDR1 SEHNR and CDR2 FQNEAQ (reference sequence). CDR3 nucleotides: TGTGCCAGCAGCTTAGCGGGGGCAGGAGCCTACGAGCAGTACTTC. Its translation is CASSLAGAGAYEQYF.

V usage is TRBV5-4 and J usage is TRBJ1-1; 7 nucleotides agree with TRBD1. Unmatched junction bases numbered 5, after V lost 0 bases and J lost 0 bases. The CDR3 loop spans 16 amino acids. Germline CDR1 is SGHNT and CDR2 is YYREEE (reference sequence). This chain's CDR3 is CASSLGGGGVNTEAFF. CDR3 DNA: TGTGCCAGCAGCTTGGGAGGGGGCGGGGTGAACACTGAAGCTTTCTTT.

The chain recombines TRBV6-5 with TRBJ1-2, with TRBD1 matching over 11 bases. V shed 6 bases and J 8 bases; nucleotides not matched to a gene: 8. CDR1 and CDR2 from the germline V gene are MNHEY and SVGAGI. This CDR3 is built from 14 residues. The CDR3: CASRAGTGGSGYTF. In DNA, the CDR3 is TGTGCCAGCAGAGCTGGGACAGGGGGGAGCGGCTACACCTTC.

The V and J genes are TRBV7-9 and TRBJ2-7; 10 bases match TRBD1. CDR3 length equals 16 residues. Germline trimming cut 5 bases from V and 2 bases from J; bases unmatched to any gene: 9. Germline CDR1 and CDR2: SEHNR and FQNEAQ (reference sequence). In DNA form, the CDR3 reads TGTGCCAGCAGCATTTTCCGGGACAGGGGCACCTACGAGCAGTACTTC. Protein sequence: CASSIFRDRGTYEQYF.

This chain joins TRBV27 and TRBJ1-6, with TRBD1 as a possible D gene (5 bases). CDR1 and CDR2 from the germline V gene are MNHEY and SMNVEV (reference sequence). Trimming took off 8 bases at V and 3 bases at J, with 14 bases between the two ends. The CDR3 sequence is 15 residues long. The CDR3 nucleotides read TGTGCCAGCGCCCAGGTGGGGGGCTATAATTCACCCCTCCACTTT. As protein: CASAQVGGYNSPLHF.

CDR3 in DNA: TGTGCCAGCAGCCAAGGGGTGGGGGCTAATTCACCCCTCCACTTT. It translates to CASSQGVGANSPLHF. The chain recombines TRBV4-2 with TRBJ1-6; TRBD1 might be the D (6 bases). The germline gives CDR1 LGHNA, CDR2 YNFKEQ. The CDR3 loop spans 15 amino acids. The germline V and J ends were trimmed by 1 base and 6 bases, with 10 bases remaining between them.

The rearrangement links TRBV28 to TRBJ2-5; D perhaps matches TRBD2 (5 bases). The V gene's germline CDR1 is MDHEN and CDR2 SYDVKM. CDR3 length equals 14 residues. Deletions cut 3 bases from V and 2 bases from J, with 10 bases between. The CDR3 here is CASSFTGKQETQYF. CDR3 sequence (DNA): TGTGCCAGCAGTTTTACGGGAAAACAAGAGACCCAGTACTTC.

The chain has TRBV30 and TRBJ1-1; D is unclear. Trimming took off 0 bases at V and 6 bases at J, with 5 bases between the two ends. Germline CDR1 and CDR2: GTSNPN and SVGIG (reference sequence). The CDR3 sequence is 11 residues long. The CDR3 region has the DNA TGTGCCTGGAGTGTAAGGGCTGAAGCTTTCTTT. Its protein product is CAWSVRAEAFF.

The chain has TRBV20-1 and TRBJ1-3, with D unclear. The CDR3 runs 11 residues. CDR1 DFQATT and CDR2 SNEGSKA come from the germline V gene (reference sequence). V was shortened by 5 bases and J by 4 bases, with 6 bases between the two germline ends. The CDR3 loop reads CSADLGNTIYF. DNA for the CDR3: TGCAGTGCTGACCTCGGAAACACCATATATTTT.

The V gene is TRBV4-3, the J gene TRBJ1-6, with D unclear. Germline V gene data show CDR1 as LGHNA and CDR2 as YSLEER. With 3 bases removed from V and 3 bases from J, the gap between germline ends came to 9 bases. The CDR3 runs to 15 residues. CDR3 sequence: CASSHTTGYNSPLHF. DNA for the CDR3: TGCGCCAGCAGCCACACGACGGGCTATAATTCACCCCTCCACTTT.

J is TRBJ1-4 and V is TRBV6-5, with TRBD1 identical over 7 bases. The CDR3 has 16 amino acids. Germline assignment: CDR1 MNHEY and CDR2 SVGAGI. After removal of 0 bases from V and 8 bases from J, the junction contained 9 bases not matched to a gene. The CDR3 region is CASSYSKGTAAEKLFF. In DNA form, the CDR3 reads TGTGCCAGCAGTTACTCGAAGGGGACAGCCGCCGAAAAACTGTTTTTT.